This TCR beta chain was recovered during a study of TIL therapy for anti-PD-1-resistant metastatic lung cancer. In this sample, this clone turned up a few times. Its antigen remains unidentified. The immunoSEQ assay was v3. The data were produced by immunoSEQ multiplex PCR, yet TCRdb's version contains in-frame clones alone and is incomplete. The table has tens of thousands of clones, roughly two thirds seen once. Germline V gene lookup returns CDR1 SGHNT and CDR2 YENEEA. The CDR3 has 13 residues. Germline trimming cut 4 bases from V and 1 base from J; bases unmatched to any gene: 1. Time point here: pre-treatment sample, taken before nivolumab and TIL therapy. The tumor samples were excised metastases, mostly pleural nodules or supraclavicular lymph nodes. Regarding the study as a whole: Many TIL product clones were absent from baseline tumor, suggesting clonal contraction. Compared with baseline intratumoral T cells, expanded TIL cultures were more clonal and less diverse (approximately 6.4% vs 31%). This highly selected cohort may not generalize to typical lung cancer patients.

This clonotype was sampled from a person aged 25 to 79 with non-small cell lung cancer. The rearrangement uses TRBV11-3 and TRBJ2-7, with TRBD1 matching over 7 bases. This sample comprised tumor tissue, obtained at baseline. CDR3 in amino acids: CASSSQGSYEQYF. The CDR3 DNA follows: TGTGCCAGCAGCTCACAGGGGTCCTACGAGCAGTACTTC.